The subject of this entry is one TCR beta chain. The antigen remains undetermined. A Clinical Activity Score of at least 3, a NOSPECS grade of at least 4 and a duration under 3 months were recorded in the ophthalmopathy patients. This record belongs to a study of T cells in Graves' hyperthyroidism and ophthalmopathy. Study-wide results and caveats: Most thyroid clonotypes that were expanded above 0.001 also turned up in blood.

The V gene lost 7 bases and the J gene lost 0 bases, with 13 bases spanning the gap. The CDR3 runs to 16 residues. Germline CDR1 reads MNHNS; CDR2 reads SASEGT. Researchers took RNA transcripts and amplified the TCR beta CDR3 regions from them. A first-round RT-PCR of the TCR CDR3 used the HTBI primer set. TCRdb processed the multiplex PCR reads anew with MiXCR; each CDR3 protein has one entry. Found here are fewer than 700,000 distinct CDR3 sequences, about 15% of them singletons; the top ten hold approximately 18%. The source material was blood. The clonotype was recovered from a woman aged 18-29 years with Graves' ophthalmopathy. The V gene is TRBV6-1, the J gene TRBJ1-6; the D is unclear. The CDR3 DNA reads as TGTGCCAGCACGCCCGAGGAAGGCTCCTATAATTCACCCCTCCACTTT. Protein sequence: CASTPEEGSYNSPLHF.